This TCR beta chain was profiled in a study of blood T cell repertoires in COVID-19. Study background: From T cells, B-cell-depleted T cells, or PBMCs came the material, which was cDNA or gDNA.

Profiled with immunoSEQ multiplex PCR; TCRdb holds only in-frame clones, not every one. The table includes around 140,000 clones, approximately 80% detected once. The sample holds one count of this clone. The germline CDR1 and CDR2 sequences are MNHEY and SVGAGI. V shed 7 bases and J shed 3 bases, with 13 bases lying between them. This CDR3 is 14 amino acids long. The receptor comes from a human donor in a cohort sampled during active COVID-19. Sequenced sample: peripheral blood. The J gene is TRBJ1-5, the V gene TRBV6-5; perhaps TRBD1 as D (6 bases). CDR3: CASTKTGNNQPQHF. In DNA form, the CDR3 reads TGTGCCAGCACCAAGACAGGTAACAATCAGCCCCAGCATTTT.